This T cell receptor (beta chain) was identified in a study of blood T cell repertoires in COVID-19 (dated by TCRdb to about 2020). General notes on the study: The collaborator samples originated in the United States, Italy and Spain and spanned the acute and convalescent phases of COVID-19. The prospective study material was composed of cDNA or gDNA derived from T cells, B-cell-depleted T cells, or PBMCs. Deeply sampled blood TCRbeta repertoires from subjects exposed to, actively infected with, or recovered from COVID-19 were included in the dataset. The repertoires were released in a freely available public database intended as a resource for research on the immune response to SARS-CoV-2. Samples were obtained from the ongoing ImmuneRACE study (first 160 participants) and from 950 to 1,500 subjects provided by 6 global collaborators. Nearly every sample came with metadata listing a de-identified subject ID, COVID-19 status, age in years and sex. Where available, HLA class I and class II types were obtained from metadata supplied by the sample provider rather than from assay-based typing. The investigation overall reported the following: Clinical and demographic metadata were provided uncurated, with the amount varying by source and participant.

The immunoSEQ Assay, a bias-controlled multiplex PCR, was used to amplify TCRbeta CDR3 regions from genomic DNA. From the authors' description of their analysis: Nucleated cell counts per sample were estimated from amplification of reference gene primers within the assay. Sequence reads were collapsed and filtered to measure the absolute abundance of every unique TCRbeta CDR3 rearrangement. For each sample, productive Simpson clonality was calculated by taking the square root of Simpson's diversity index across productive rearrangements. Drawn from immuneACCESS, this table holds only the in-frame rearrangements with V and J called that TCRdb kept. Clones are partly lost; checked studies trace under half to an unresolved V gene and leave the rest unexplained. That table furnishes V, J and clone size, whereas the DNA furnished D and trimming. The sample table records some 250,000 clones; approximately 86% of these occur just once. 3.3% of the sample lies in the top ten.

Comment on this clone: Its antigen is still unknown. Base qualities are not provided; no much larger clone lies one nucleotide away.

Enrolling through a virtual design, the prospective study's participants ranged in age from roughly 18 to 89 years and lived across roughly 24 United States geographic areas. In the prospective study, participants were assigned to cohorts based on the clinical history participants reported in a screening survey and a study questionnaire. In the prospective study, whole blood, serum and a nasopharyngeal or oropharyngeal swab were collected from each participant by mobile phlebotomists. Additional blood draws and questionnaires over an approximately two-month period could optionally be provided by prospective study participants. Prospective study blood samples were shipped either frozen or at room temperature before DNA extraction. The germline V gene sets CDR1 to SGHAT and CDR2 to FQNNGV. From cysteine to phenylalanine, the CDR3 is 17 amino acids long. This entry keeps only the CDR3 DNA: 51 bases, framed from base 1. Ends trimmed: V by 1 base, J by 2 bases; bases unmatched to a gene: 6.

The clonotype was recovered from a woman in her 40s with acute COVID-19. The material sequenced was PBMCs or T cells enriched from blood (not recorded which). Recombination linked TRBV11-2 to TRBJ1-3; TRBD1 aligns with 9 central bases. The nucleotide sequence reads TGTGCCAGCAGCTTAGGCGGCAACAGGGGGCCTGGAAACACCATATATTTT. Translation gives CASSLGGNRGPGNTIYF. Outside the CDR3, residues come from the reference TRBV11-2 and TRBJ1-3 proteins, so the full variable domain is: EAGVAQSPRYKIIEKRQSVAFWCNPISGHATLYWYQQILGQGPKLLIQFQNNGVVDDSQLPKDRFSAERLKGVDSTLKIQPAKLEDSAVYLCASSLGGNRGPGNTIYFGEGSWLTVV.